The 19 T cell receptor beta chains below were found in one sample sequenced in a study of cytomegalovirus exposure and HLA in healthy donors. The PCR employed 60 Vbeta primers together with 13 Jbeta primers. Only in-frame clones appear in the TCRdb table, and some are missing; sequencing was by immunoSEQ multiplex PCR. The repertoire holds 210,000 or so clones, roughly 84% seen once, with 0.24% in the top ten. Sequenced input: PBMCs. The source is a girl aged 2-9 years in good health and CMV-seronegative.

This clone came up once. The V and J genes are TRBV30 and TRBJ1-3, with TRBD1 matching 7 bases. The CDR3 is 15 residues long. The junction had 8 bases not matched to a gene; V was cut back by 2 bases and J by 4 bases. Germline lookup yields CDR1 GTSNPN and CDR2 SVGIG (reference sequence). CDR3 in DNA: TGTGCCTGGAGTCTACCGACAGGGCTCGGAAACACCATATATTTT. Its translation: CAWSLPTGLGNTIYF.

This clone was seen just once. V is TRBV2 and J is TRBJ2-7, with TRBD2 matching 11 bases. This CDR3 has 16 residues. Trimming removed 7 bases from V and 2 bases from J; junction bases left unmatched: 10. Germline CDR1 and CDR2: SNHLY and FYNNEI. CDR3 residues: CASMRLAGSTAYEQYF. The DNA for the CDR3 is TGTGCCAGCATGCGACTAGCGGGAAGCACTGCCTACGAGCAGTACTTC.

This chain joins TRBV18 and TRBJ1-4, with TRBD1 matching over 8 bases. Germline V lookup: CDR1 KGHSH, CDR2 LQKENI. Losses at the gene ends were 6 bases for V and 0 bases for J; bases not matched to a gene: 12. CDR3 length equals 18 residues. CDR3 nucleotides: TGTGCCAGCTCCCGCATTCTTACGGACAGGGCAACTAATGAAAAACTGTTTTTT. This codes for CASSRILTDRATNEKLFF. Full variable domain (outside the CDR3, taken from reference TRBV18 and TRBJ1-4): NAGVMQNPRHLVRRRGQEARLRCSPMKGHSHVYWYRQLPEEGLKFMVYLQKENIIDESGMPKERFSAEFPKEGPSILRIQQVVRGDSAAYFCASSRILTDRATNEKLFFGSGTQLSVL.

The gene calls are TRBV10-3 and TRBJ1-2; D uncertain. V gave up 0 bases and J gave up 4 bases, with 9 bases separating them. The germline V gene has CDR1 ENHRY and CDR2 SYGVKD. This CDR3 has 14 residues. This chain's CDR3 is CAISESGQAYGYTF. Written as DNA, the CDR3 is TGTGCCATCAGTGAGTCTGGGCAGGCCTATGGCTACACCTTC.

The chain links TRBV10-2 to TRBJ1-4, with TRBD1 matching over 8 bases. This CDR3 is 14 amino acids long. CDR1 and CDR2 from the germline V gene are WSHSY and SAAADI. Trimming at V came to 7 bases and at J to 8 bases, leaving 9 bases not matched to a gene. The CDR3 loop reads CASTQGAGSEKLFF. The DNA of the CDR3 is TGCGCCAGCACCCAGGGGGCAGGCTCCGAAAAACTGTTTTTT.

The chain joins TRBV11-2 to TRBJ2-7; TRBD1 matches at 7 bases. V gave up 5 bases and J gave up 3 bases; unmatched junction bases: 7. The germline V gene has CDR1 SGHAT and CDR2 FQNNGV. CDR3 size: 14 residues. The CDR3 bases are TGTGCCAGCAGCCCCCGGGACAGATACTACGAGCAGTACTTC. Its protein product is CASSPRDRYYEQYF.

The rearrangement links TRBV11-1 to TRBJ2-3; the D gene is possibly TRBD2 (6 bases). CDR1 SGHAT and CDR2 FQDESV come from the germline V gene (reference sequence). Trimming removed 0 bases at V and 6 bases at J, with 7 bases between. The CDR3 spans 13 residues. CDR3 loop: CASSLAGRDTQYF. DNA for the CDR3: TGTGCCAGCAGCTTAGCGGGGAGGGATACGCAGTATTTT.

V usage is TRBV4-1 and J usage is TRBJ2-1, with 14 bases identical to TRBD2. Germline CDR1 and CDR2: MGHRA and YSYEKL. The CDR3 totals 15 residues. Trimming at V came to 4 bases and at J to 9 bases, leaving 5 bases not matched to a gene. Here the CDR3 DNA reads TGCGCCAGCAGCCGGGGACTAGCGGGAGTCGGTGAGCAGTTCTTC. Translated: CASSRGLAGVGEQFF.

J is TRBJ2-3 and V is TRBV5-1; no clear D. Trimming pared 0 bases from V and 2 bases from J, leaving 10 bases between. The CDR3 contains 15 residues. Germline CDR1 SGHRS, CDR2 YFSETQ. The CDR3 region is CASSLDFVATDTQYF. In nucleotides, the CDR3 is TGCGCCAGCAGCTTGGATTTCGTAGCCACAGATACGCAGTATTTT.

V usage is TRBV15 and J usage is TRBJ1-1; D might be TRBD1 (5 bases). Germline loops: CDR1 LNHNV, CDR2 YYDKDF (reference sequence). CDR3 length equals 13 residues. The V and J ends lost 0 bases and 7 bases respectively, with 9 bases between them. CDR3 sequence (DNA): TGTGCCACCAGCAGAGACAGGGTGGATGAAGCTTTCTTT. It yields the protein CATSRDRVDEAFF.

The rearrangement joins TRBV7-9 to TRBJ2-5, with D perhaps matching TRBD2 (6 bases). This CDR3 comprises 15 residues. The V and J ends lost 6 bases and 1 base respectively, with 15 bases between them. Germline CDR1 is SEHNR and CDR2 is FQNEAQ (reference sequence). CDR3 in DNA: TGTGCCAGCAGTTATTGGAGGGAGCCCCAAGAGACCCAGTACTTC. Translated, it gives CASSYWREPQETQYF.

The chain carries TRBV6-1 and TRBJ1-6; maybe TRBD1 (5 bases). Germline loops: CDR1 MNHNS, CDR2 SASEGT. The CDR3 runs 18 residues. V dropped 0 bases and J dropped 3 bases, with 15 bases sitting between them. DNA of the CDR3: TGTGCCAGCAGTGAAGCCGGGGGAGATAGCCTCTATAATTCACCCCTCCACTTT. Translated, it gives CASSEAGGDSLYNSPLHF.

Note on this clone: One end of the junction fails to match germline, which may point to a read error. The V gene is TRBV7-9, the J gene TRBJ2-7; TRBD2 agrees at 8 bases. CDR1 is SEHNR and CDR2 is FQNEAQ in the germline V gene (reference sequence). This CDR3 has 13 residues. This chain's CDR3 is CSSRSGGAYEQYF. CDR3 nucleotide sequence: TGTTCCAGCAGATCGGGGGGGGCCTACGAGCAGTACTTC. Based on the CDR3 plus reference TRBV7-9 and TRBJ2-7, the full variable domain is DTGVSQNPRHKITKRGQNVTFRCDPISEHNRLYWYRQTLGQGPEFLTYFQNEAQLEKSRLLSDRFSAERPKGSFSTLEIQRTEQGDSAMYLCSSRSGGAYEQYFGPGTRLTVT.

This clone was detected once. The rearrangement joins TRBV2 to TRBJ2-7, with TRBD2 matching 8 bases. From germline, CDR1 is SNHLY and CDR2 FYNNEI. V was pared by 8 bases and J by 2 bases, with 17 bases of the junction left unmatched. The CDR3 extends over 17 amino acids. CDR3 in amino acids: CASLEVLGGGRAYEQYF. CDR3 in DNA: TGTGCCAGCCTCGAAGTTTTAGGCGGGGGGAGAGCCTACGAGCAGTACTTC.

The chain employs TRBV7-6 and TRBJ2-1; TRBD2 matches 10 bases. Germline-derived CDR1 and CDR2 are SGHVS and FNYEAQ. This CDR3 comprises 15 residues. The junction had 10 bases not matched to a gene; V was cut back by 5 bases and J by 9 bases. The CDR3 DNA follows: TGTGCCAGCAGCGCCCAGCGGGAGGGCCTCGGTGAGCAGTTCTTC. Protein: CASSAQREGLGEQFF.

The V gene is TRBV19, the J gene TRBJ1-1; 7 nucleotides align to TRBD1. With 0 bases clipped from V and 7 bases from J, the junction kept 8 bases outside the gene matches. CDR1 is LNHDA and CDR2 is SQIVND in the germline V gene (reference sequence). This CDR3 has 15 amino acids. The CDR3 DNA follows: TGTGCCAGTAGTATAGATCCGATGACAGGGATTGAAGCTTTCTTT. Its translation: CASSIDPMTGIEAFF.

The chain couples TRBV18 to TRBJ2-5, with D perhaps TRBD2 (5 bases). CDR1 and CDR2 (germline): KGHSH, LQKENI. Trimming removed 6 bases at V and 2 bases at J, with 10 bases between. The length of the CDR3 is 13 residues. The CDR3 reads CASSLRVQETQYF. The CDR3 bases are TGTGCCAGCTCCCTGCGGGTTCAAGAGACCCAGTACTTC.

This chain uses TRBV5-8 with TRBJ2-3; 14 nucleotides agree with TRBD2. The CDR3 loop spans 16 amino acids. The V gene's germline CDR1 is SGHTS and CDR2 YDEGEE. The V gene end was trimmed by 3 bases and the J gene end by 5 bases; junction bases not matched to a gene: 5. The CDR3 loop reads CASSSGLAGAKDTQYF. CDR3 sequence (DNA): TGTGCCAGCAGCTCGGGACTAGCGGGAGCCAAAGATACGCAGTATTTT.

The chain employs TRBV19 and TRBJ1-2, with 8 bases matching TRBD1. V shed 4 bases, J shed 7 bases, and the junction held 11 bases outside the gene matches. This CDR3 comprises 15 residues. Germline V gives CDR1 LNHDA, CDR2 SQIVND (reference sequence). The CDR3 sequence: CASSTQDRDWFGYTF. The CDR3 nucleotides are TGTGCCAGTAGTACTCAGGACAGGGATTGGTTTGGCTACACCTTC.